This TCR beta chain was recorded in a study of CD8 T cells in Susac syndrome. This CDR3 has 11 amino acids. V was pared by 2 bases and J by 8 bases, with 4 bases between. After extraction with the RNeasy kit, about 0.45 to 1 ug of the RNA was reverse transcribed using random hexamers. TCRdb ran MiXCR on the immunoSEQ multiplex PCR reads and lists one entry per CDR3 protein. The sample contains about 150,000 distinct CDR3 sequences, around 95% of which appear only once. The clonotype comes from a human donor with Susac syndrome. Sequences were obtained from CD8+ T cells from PBMCs. This sequence joins TRBV12-3 or TRBV12-4 and TRBJ2-1; no definite D call. CDR3 residues: CASSLSHEQFF. CDR3 nucleotide sequence: TGTGCCAGCAGTTTATCGCATGAGCAGTTCTTC.